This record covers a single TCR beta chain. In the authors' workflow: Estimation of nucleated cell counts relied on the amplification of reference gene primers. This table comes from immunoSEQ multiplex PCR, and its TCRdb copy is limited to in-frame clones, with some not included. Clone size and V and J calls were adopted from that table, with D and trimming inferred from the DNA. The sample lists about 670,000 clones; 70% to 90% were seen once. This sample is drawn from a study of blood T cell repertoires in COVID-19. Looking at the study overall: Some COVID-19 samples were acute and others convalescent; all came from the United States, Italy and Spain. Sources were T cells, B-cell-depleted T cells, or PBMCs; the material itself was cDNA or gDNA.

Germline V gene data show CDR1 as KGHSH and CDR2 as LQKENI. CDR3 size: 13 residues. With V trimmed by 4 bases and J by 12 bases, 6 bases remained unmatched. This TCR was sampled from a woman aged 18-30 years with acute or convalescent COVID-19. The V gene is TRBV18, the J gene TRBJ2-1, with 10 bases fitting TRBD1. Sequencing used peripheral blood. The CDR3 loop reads CASSRGTGDSQFF. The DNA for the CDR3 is TGTGCCAGCTCACGGGGGACAGGGGATTCGCAGTTCTTC.